The 17 T cell receptor beta chains presented below share a single source sample, sequenced in a study of cytomegalovirus exposure and HLA in healthy donors. Use of 60 Vbeta and 13 Jbeta primers characterized the PCR. TCRdb's table, derived via immunoSEQ multiplex PCR, lists solely in-frame clones and lacks some. Among under 200,000 clones, 80% to 90% were seen once, and the ten largest hold 1.5% to 2.5%. The sample taken for sequencing was PBMCs. These receptors were collected from a man younger than 35 in good health and CMV-seronegative.

The V and J genes are TRBV2 and TRBJ1-4; the D is unclear. This CDR3 spans 14 amino acids. Trimming removed 6 bases from V and 8 bases from J, with 16 bases in between. Germline lookup yields CDR1 SNHLY and CDR2 FYNNEI. In DNA, the CDR3 is TGTGCCAGCAGCTCCACCGGAGGTAGAGAAAAACTGTTTTTT. It translates to CASSSTGGREKLFF.

V gene TRBV7-6 combines with J gene TRBJ2-7; 7 bases map to TRBD1. After removal of 0 bases from V and 0 bases from J, the junction contained 5 bases not matched to a gene. The germline CDR1 and CDR2 sequences are SGHVS and FNYEAQ. This CDR3 is 16 amino acids long. CDR3 protein: CASSLALGDSSYEQYF. In DNA, the CDR3 is TGTGCCAGCAGCTTAGCGTTAGGGGACAGCTCCTACGAGCAGTACTTC.

This clone has more than one count but fewer than ten. CDR3 loop: CASSSSLQGAFYQPQHF. CDR3 nucleotide sequence: TGTGCCAGCAGCTCTTCTCTCCAGGGGGCTTTTTATCAGCCCCAGCATTTT. The chain uses TRBV5-8 and TRBJ1-5; 8 bases match TRBD1. The trim removed 3 bases at V and 5 bases at J, leaving 13 bases unmatched. CDR1 and CDR2 (germline): SGHTS, YDEGEE. The CDR3 has 17 amino acids.

The J gene is TRBJ1-6, the V gene TRBV19; tentatively, D is TRBD1 (6 bases). V was clipped by 5 bases and J by 10 bases, with 15 bases between them. Germline V CDR1 and CDR2: LNHDA, SQIVND (reference sequence). There are 14 residues in the CDR3. The CDR3 DNA reads TGTGCCAGTAGTGCCACAGGGAGCGTGTCACCCCTCCACTTT. Its translation is CASSATGSVSPLHF. The complete variable domain, with remaining parts taken from reference TRBV19 and TRBJ1-6, reads DGGITQSPKYLFRKEGQNVTLSCEQNLNHDAMYWYRQDPGQGLRLIYYSQIVNDFQKGDIAEGYSVSREKKESFPLTVTSAQKNPTAFYLCASSATGSVSPLHFGNGTRLTVT.

The table lists this clone with a count of one. CDR3 sequence: CAWRGLAGGTGELFF. CDR3 DNA sequence: TGTGCCTGGAGGGGACTAGCGGGGGGAACCGGGGAGCTGTTTTTT. The chain carries TRBV30 and TRBJ2-2, with 15 bases lining up with TRBD2. The CDR3 spans 15 residues. Germline loops: CDR1 GTSNPN, CDR2 SVGIG (reference sequence). V lost 3 bases to trimming and J lost 5 bases; unmatched junction nucleotides: 1.

This clone was seen a handful of times. The J gene is TRBJ1-1, the V gene TRBV10-3; D is uncertain. Deletions cut 4 bases from V and 0 bases from J, with 6 bases between. The CDR3 is made up of 13 amino acids. The germline CDR1 and CDR2 sequences are ENHRY and SYGVKD. The CDR3 protein is CAISGALNTEAFF. CDR3 coding DNA: TGTGCCATCAGTGGGGCCCTGAACACTGAAGCTTTCTTT.

This clone turned up a few times. J is TRBJ2-7 and V is TRBV5-1, with TRBD2 as a possible D gene (6 bases). This CDR3 has 15 residues. V lost 4 bases, J lost 4 bases, and 18 bases lay in between. The V gene's germline CDR1 is SGHRS and CDR2 YFSETQ. CDR3 amino acids: CASSLSWGGNYEQYF. Written as DNA, the CDR3 is TGCGCCAGCAGCCTTTCGTGGGGCGGGAATTACGAGCAGTACTTC.

This rearrangement joins TRBV27 to TRBJ1-2; the match to TRBD1 covers 10 bases. Germline CDR1 MNHEY, CDR2 SMNVEV (reference sequence). V lost 7 bases and J lost 6; bases outside the gene matches: 8. CDR3 length: 14 amino acids. The CDR3 DNA reads TGTGCCAGCACCCAGACAGGGGGCAGTGATGGCTACACCTTC. Encoded protein: CASTQTGGSDGYTF.

The chain joins TRBV6-1 to TRBJ2-7; 7 nucleotides align to TRBD2. The CDR3 is 15 amino acids. The V and J ends lost 1 base and 2 bases, in that order; junction bases with no gene match: 5. CDR1 MNHNS and CDR2 SASEGT come from the germline V gene. Here the CDR3 DNA reads TGTGCCAGCAGTGAAGTATGGGGGACTACCTACGAGCAGTACTTC. As protein: CASSEVWGTTYEQYF.

The genes are TRBV7-7 and TRBJ2-1; 7 bases are shared with TRBD1. From germline, CDR1 is SSHAT and CDR2 FNYEAQ (reference sequence). Trimming cost V 5 bases and J 4 bases; bases outside gene matches: 11. CDR3 length equals 16 residues. The CDR3 DNA sequence: TGTGCCAGCAGCCCAGGGGGTCTCGCCGCTTACAATGAGCAGTTCTTC. Amino acid sequence: CASSPGGLAAYNEQFF.

J is TRBJ2-7 and V is TRBV7-9, with 8 bases lining up with TRBD1. Trimming cost V 5 bases and J 1 base; bases outside gene matches: 4. The germline V gene encodes CDR1 SEHNR and CDR2 FQNEAQ (reference sequence). This CDR3 spans 14 amino acids. CDR3 DNA: TGTGCCAGCAGCGCCCGGGACAGGTCCTACGAGCAGTACTTC. Translating it yields CASSARDRSYEQYF.

The V and J genes are TRBV5-1 and TRBJ1-2; 9 bases agree with TRBD1. The CDR3 totals 13 residues. Germline CDR1 SGHRS, CDR2 YFSETQ. The ends lost 5 bases at V and 7 bases at J; junction bases unmatched: 6. Here the CDR3 DNA reads TGCGCCAGCAGGCGGGACAGGGACTCTGGCTACACCTTC. It translates to CASRRDRDSGYTF. Using reference TRBV5-1 and TRBJ1-2 for the parts outside the CDR3, the full variable domain is KAGVTQTPRYLIKTRGQQVTLSCSPISGHRSVSWYQQTPGQGLQFLFEYFSETQRNKGNFPGRFSGRQFSNSRSEMNVSTLELGDSALYLCASRRDRDSGYTFGSGTRLTVV.

The rearrangement uses TRBV9 and TRBJ2-5, with a possible D match to TRBD1 (6 bases). This CDR3 comprises 16 residues. The V gene's germline CDR1 is SGDLS and CDR2 YYNGEE. V lost 1 base, J lost 2 bases, and 15 bases lay in between. CDR3: CASSVSGQGLQETQYF. As DNA, the CDR3 is TGTGCCAGCAGCGTATCCGGGCAGGGGCTTCAAGAGACCCAGTACTTC.

This sequence joins TRBV19 and TRBJ1-2; 9 nucleotides line up with TRBD1. V lost 6 bases and J lost 8; bases outside the gene matches: 13. The CDR3 runs to 15 residues. CDR1 and CDR2 from the germline V gene are LNHDA and SQIVND (reference sequence). CDR3 residues: CASSGTGGGSKGYTF. CDR3 DNA sequence: TGTGCCAGTAGCGGTACAGGGGGCGGATCTAAAGGCTACACCTTC.

V is TRBV4-3 and J is TRBJ1-2; D call uncertain. From germline, CDR1 is LGHNA and CDR2 YSLEER. Trimming removed 0 bases at V and 2 bases at J, with 7 bases between. The CDR3 sequence is 14 residues long. The CDR3: CASSQERLNYGYTF. The DNA of the CDR3 is TGCGCCAGCAGCCAAGAGAGACTGAACTATGGCTACACCTTC.

This chain connects TRBV5-6 to TRBJ1-3, with 7 bases lining up with TRBD1. CDR1 SGHDT and CDR2 YYEEEE come from the germline V gene. V was clipped by 4 bases and J by 4 bases; unmatched bases: 5. CDR3 size: 14 residues. The CDR3 nucleotides read TGTGCCAGCAGCGTGCGGGGACAGGGAAACACCATATATTTT. This gives the protein CASSVRGQGNTIYF. Full variable domain (outside the CDR3, taken from reference TRBV5-6 and TRBJ1-3): DAGVTQSPTHLIKTRGQQVTLRCSPKSGHDTVSWYQQALGQGPQFIFQYYEEEERQRGNFPDRFSGHQFPNYSSELNVNALLLGDSALYLCASSVRGQGNTIYFGEGSWLTVV.

The gene calls are TRBV7-9 and TRBJ1-4, with D unclear. Germline loops: CDR1 SEHNR, CDR2 FQNEAQ (reference sequence). The CDR3 sequence is 16 residues long. V dropped 3 bases and J dropped 0 bases, with 11 bases sitting between them. CDR3 DNA: TGTGCCAGCAGCTTCTCGGGAGATTCAACTAATGAAAAACTGTTTTTT. It yields the protein CASSFSGDSTNEKLFF.